This T cell receptor (beta chain) was recorded in a study of blood T cells in healthy people across ages. Through a sample-barcoded 5' primer and a J-beta primer mix, a second PCR was run for about 7 to 12 cycles. TCRdb independently ran MiXCR on the 5' RACE reads; one entry per CDR3 protein. The table records 900,000 to 950,000 distinct CDR3 sequences, 25% to 35% of them present only once. The CDR3 is 16 amino acids. The V end was cut by 0 bases, the J end by 1 base, with 10 bases between. CDR1 is LGHDT and CDR2 is YNNKEL in the germline V gene (reference sequence). These data also featured in a second study, about T cells of mothers and their children.

This chain connects TRBV3-1 to TRBJ1-5; tentatively, D is TRBD1 (5 bases). The clonotype originates from a woman in her forties in good health. The sample consisted of blood. The CDR3 sequence: CASSQEAAGSNQPQHF. In DNA, the CDR3 is TGTGCCAGCAGCCAAGAGGCGGCAGGGAGCAATCAGCCCCAGCATTTT.